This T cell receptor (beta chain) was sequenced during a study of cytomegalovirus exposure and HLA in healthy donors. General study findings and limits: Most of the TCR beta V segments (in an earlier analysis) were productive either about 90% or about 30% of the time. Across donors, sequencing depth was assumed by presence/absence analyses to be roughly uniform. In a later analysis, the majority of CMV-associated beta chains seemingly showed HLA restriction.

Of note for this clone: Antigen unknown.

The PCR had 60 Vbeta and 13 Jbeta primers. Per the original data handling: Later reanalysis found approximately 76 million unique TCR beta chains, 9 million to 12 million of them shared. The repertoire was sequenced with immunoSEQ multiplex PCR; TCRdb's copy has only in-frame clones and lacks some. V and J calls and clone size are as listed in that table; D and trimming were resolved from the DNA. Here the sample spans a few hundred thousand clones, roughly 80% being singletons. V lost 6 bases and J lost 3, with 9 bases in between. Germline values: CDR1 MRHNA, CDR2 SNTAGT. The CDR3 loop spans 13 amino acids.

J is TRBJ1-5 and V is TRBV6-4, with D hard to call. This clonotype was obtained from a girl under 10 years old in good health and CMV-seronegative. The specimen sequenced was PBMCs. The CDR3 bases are TGTGCCAGCAGCGCGGGGTACAATCAGCCCCAGCATTTT. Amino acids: CASSAGYNQPQHF.